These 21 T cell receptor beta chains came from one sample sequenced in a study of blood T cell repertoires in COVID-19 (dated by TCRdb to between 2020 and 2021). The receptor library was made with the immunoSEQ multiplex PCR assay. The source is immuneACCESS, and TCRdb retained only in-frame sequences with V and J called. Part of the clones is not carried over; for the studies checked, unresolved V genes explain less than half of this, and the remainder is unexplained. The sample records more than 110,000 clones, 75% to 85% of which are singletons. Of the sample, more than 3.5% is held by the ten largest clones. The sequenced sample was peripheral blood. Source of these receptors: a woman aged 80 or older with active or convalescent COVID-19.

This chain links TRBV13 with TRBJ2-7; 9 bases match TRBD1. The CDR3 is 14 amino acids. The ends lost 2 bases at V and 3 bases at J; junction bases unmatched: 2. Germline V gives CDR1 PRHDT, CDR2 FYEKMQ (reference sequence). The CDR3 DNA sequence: TGTGCCAGCAGCTTACGGGACAGGGACTACGAGCAGTACTTC. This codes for CASSLRDRDYEQYF.

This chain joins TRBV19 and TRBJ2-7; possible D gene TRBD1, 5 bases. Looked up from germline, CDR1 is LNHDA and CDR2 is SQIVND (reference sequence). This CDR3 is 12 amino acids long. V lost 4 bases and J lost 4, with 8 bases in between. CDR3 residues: CASSTQGYEQYF. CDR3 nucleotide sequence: TGTGCCAGTAGTACCCAGGGTTACGAGCAGTACTTC.

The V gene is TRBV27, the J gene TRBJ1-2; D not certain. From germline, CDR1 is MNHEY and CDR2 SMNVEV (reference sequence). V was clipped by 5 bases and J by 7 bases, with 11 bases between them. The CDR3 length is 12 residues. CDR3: CASSPSGLGYTF. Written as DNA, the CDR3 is TGTGCCAGCAGTCCCAGCGGGCTTGGCTACACCTTC.

CDR3 in amino acids: CASSVVSGDEQYF. CDR3 sequence (DNA): TGTGCCAGCAGCGTAGTGTCCGGGGACGAGCAGTACTTC. V and J are TRBV9 and TRBJ2-7, with D perhaps TRBD2 (5 bases). This CDR3 is 13 amino acids long. Germline V lookup: CDR1 SGDLS, CDR2 YYNGEE. V lost 0 bases, J lost 5 bases, and 9 bases lay in between.

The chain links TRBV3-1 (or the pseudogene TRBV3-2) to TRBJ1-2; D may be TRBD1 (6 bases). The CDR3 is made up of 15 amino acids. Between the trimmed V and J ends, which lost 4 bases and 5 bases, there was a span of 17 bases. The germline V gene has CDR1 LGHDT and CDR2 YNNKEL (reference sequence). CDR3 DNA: TGTGCCAGCAGCCCAGGAGGGGGGCGGGGGTATGGCTACACCTTC. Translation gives CASSPGGGRGYGYTF.

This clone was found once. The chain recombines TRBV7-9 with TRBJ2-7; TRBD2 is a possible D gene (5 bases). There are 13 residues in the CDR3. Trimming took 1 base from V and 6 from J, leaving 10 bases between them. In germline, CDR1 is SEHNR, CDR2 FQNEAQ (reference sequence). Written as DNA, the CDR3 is TGTGCCAGCAGCTTAGGAGGGCTGGCCGAGCAGTACTTC. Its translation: CASSLGGLAEQYF.

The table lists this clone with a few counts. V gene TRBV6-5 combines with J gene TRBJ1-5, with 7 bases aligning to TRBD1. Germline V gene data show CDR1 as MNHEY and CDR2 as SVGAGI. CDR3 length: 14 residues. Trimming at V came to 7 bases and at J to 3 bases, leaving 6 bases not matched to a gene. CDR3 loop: CASTQQGNNQPQHF. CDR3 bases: TGTGCCAGCACTCAACAGGGGAACAATCAGCCCCAGCATTTT.

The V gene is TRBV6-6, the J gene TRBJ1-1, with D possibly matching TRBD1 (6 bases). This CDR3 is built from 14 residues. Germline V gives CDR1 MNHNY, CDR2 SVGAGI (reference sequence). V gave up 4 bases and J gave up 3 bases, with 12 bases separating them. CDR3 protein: CASSLQGGHTEAFF. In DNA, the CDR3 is TGTGCCAGCAGTTTACAGGGTGGGCACACTGAAGCTTTCTTT.

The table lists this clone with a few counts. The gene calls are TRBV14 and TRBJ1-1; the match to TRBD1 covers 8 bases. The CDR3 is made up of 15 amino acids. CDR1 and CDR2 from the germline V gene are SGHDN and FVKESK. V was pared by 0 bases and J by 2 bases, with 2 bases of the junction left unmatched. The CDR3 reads CASSQDRGPNTEAFF. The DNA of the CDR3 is TGTGCCAGCAGCCAAGACAGGGGGCCCAACACTGAAGCTTTCTTT.

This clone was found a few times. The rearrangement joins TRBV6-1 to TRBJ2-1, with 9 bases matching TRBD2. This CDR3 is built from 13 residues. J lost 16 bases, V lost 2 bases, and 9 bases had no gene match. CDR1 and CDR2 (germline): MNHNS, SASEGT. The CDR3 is CASSESLAGLGFF. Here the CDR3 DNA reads TGTGCCAGCAGTGAAAGCCTAGCGGGGTTGGGATTCTTC.

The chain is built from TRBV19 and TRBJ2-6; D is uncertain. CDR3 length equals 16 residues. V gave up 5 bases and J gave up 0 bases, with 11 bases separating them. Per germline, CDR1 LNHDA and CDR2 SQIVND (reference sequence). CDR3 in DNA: TGTGCCAGTAGTCCCCACTCGGGCTCTGGGGCCAACGTCCTGACTTTC. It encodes CASSPHSGSGANVLTF.

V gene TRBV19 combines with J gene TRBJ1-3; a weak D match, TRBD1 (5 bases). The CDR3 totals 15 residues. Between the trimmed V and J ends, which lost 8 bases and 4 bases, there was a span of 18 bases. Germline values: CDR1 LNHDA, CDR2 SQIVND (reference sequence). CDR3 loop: CASPTREGPGNTIYF. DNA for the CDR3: TGTGCCAGTCCTACGCGGGAGGGGCCCGGAAACACCATATATTTT.

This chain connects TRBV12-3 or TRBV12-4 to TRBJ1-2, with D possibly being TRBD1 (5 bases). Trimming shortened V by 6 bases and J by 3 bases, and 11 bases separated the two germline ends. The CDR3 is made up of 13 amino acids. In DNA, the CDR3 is TGTGCCAGCAGCGGTGACAGAGACTATGGCTACACCTTC. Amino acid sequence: CASSGDRDYGYTF.

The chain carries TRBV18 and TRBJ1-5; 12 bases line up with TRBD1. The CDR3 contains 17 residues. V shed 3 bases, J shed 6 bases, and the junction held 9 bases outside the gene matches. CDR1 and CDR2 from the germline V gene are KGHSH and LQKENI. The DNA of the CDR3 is TGTGCCAGCTCACCGACGGGGGGACAGGGGGCTGGTCAGCCCCAGCATTTT. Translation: CASSPTGGQGAGQPQHF. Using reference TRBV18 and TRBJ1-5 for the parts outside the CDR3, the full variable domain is NAGVMQNPRHLVRRRGQEARLRCSPMKGHSHVYWYRQLPEEGLKFMVYLQKENIIDESGMPKERFSAEFPKEGPSILRIQQVVRGDSAAYFCASSPTGGQGAGQPQHFGDGTRLSIL.

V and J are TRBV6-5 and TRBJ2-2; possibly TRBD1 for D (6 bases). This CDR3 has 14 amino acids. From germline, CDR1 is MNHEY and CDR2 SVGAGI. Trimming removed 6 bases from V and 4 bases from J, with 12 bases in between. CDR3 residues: CASRTGGGTGELFF. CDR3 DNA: TGTGCCAGCAGGACAGGAGGAGGCACCGGGGAGCTGTTTTTT.

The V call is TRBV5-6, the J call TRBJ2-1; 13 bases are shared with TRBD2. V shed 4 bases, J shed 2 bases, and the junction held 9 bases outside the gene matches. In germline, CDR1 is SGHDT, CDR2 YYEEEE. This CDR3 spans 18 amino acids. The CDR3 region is CASSLLAGGPQTYNEQFF. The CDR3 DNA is TGTGCCAGCAGCCTACTAGCGGGGGGGCCCCAGACCTACAATGAGCAGTTCTTC.

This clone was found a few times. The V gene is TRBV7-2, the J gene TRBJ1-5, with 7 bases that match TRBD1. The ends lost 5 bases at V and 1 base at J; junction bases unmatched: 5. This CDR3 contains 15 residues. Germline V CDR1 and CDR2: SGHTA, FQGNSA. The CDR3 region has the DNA TGTGCCAGCAGCCGCGACAGGGTAAGCAATCAGCCCCAGCATTTT. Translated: CASSRDRVSNQPQHF.

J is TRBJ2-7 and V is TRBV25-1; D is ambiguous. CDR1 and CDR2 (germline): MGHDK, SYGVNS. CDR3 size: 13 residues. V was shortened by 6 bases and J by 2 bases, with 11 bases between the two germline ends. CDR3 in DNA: TGTGCCAGCAGCTCGAACACCGCCTACGAGCAGTACTTC. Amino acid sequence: CASSSNTAYEQYF.

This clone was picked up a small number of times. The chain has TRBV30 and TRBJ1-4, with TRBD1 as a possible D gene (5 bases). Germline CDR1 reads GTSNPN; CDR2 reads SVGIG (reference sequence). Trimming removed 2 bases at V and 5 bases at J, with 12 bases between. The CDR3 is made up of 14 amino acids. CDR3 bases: TGTGCCTGGAGTCCAGGGTGGCTAAATGAAAAACTGTTTTTT. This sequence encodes CAWSPGWLNEKLFF.

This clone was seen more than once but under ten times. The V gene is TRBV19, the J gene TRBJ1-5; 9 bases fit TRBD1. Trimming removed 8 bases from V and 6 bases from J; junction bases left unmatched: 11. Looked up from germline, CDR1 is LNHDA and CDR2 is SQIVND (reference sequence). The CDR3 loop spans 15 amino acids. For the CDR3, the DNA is TGTGCCAGTTCGCCGGGACAGGGTAGGGTTCAGCCCCAGCATTTT. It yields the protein CASSPGQGRVQPQHF.

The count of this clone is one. This CDR3 reads CASSVGLEASGRDTQYF. DNA for the CDR3: TGTGCCAGCAGTGTAGGATTGGAGGCTAGCGGTAGGGATACGCAGTATTTT. The rearrangement uses TRBV6-1 and TRBJ2-3; TRBD2 matches at 7 bases. The trim removed 4 bases at V and 6 bases at J, leaving 16 bases unmatched. This CDR3 region has 17 residues. In germline, CDR1 is MNHNS, CDR2 SASEGT.